These T cell receptor beta chains were read from a single sample in a study of beta chain features in type 1 diabetes. Clones were read by immunoSEQ multiplex PCR, and TCRdb kept only the in-frame ones, dropping some. The data show 600,000 to 700,000 clones, roughly 13% seen once. Source material: naive CD4+ T cells from blood. The receptors shown here come from a man aged 18 to 30 with type 1 diabetes. CDR3s include the opening cysteine and the closing phenylalanine or tryptophan. A D gene is named only where the DNA matches it firmly. Not all rows give a size; the values are once, few, many and, for expanded clones, a class.

>14|TRBV7-2|.|TRBJ2-7|.
TGTGCCAGCAGCTCGGGGGTCCCGTCCTACGAGCAGTACTTC
CASSSGVPSYEQYF
>17|TRBV19|few|TRBJ1-5|.
TGTGCCAGTAGTACCTCGGGGAAGGGCATTAGCAATCAGCCCCAGCATTTT
CASSTSGKGISNQPQHF
>13|TRBV10-3|.|TRBJ1-2|.
TGTGCCATCAGTGATACCCAGGGCTATGGCTACACCTTC
CAISDTQGYGYTF
>15|TRBV6-1|few|TRBJ1-1|.
TGTGCCAGCGTAGCCAACAGGGACGGGAACACTGAAGCTTTCTTT
CASVANRDGNTEAFF
>14|TRBV30|few|TRBJ2-3|.
TGTGCCTGGAGTGTAGGGACCATCACAGATACGCAGTATTTT
CAWSVGTITDTQYF
>11|TRBV19|.|TRBJ1-1|.
TGTGCCAGTAAGGGGTACACTGAAGCTTTCTTT
CASKGYTEAFF
>14|TRBV19|few|TRBJ2-7|.
TGTGCCAGTAGTCAAACAGGGAATACCTACGAGCAGTACTTC
CASSQTGNTYEQYF
>15|TRBV9|.|TRBJ2-6|.
TGTGCCAGCAGCTCCCACAGCCCTGGGGCCAACGTCCTGACTTTC
CASSSHSPGANVLTF
>13|TRBV10-3|few|TRBJ2-5|.
TGTGCCATCACTGGAGGAAGTGGGGAGACCCAGTACTTC
CAITGGSGETQYF
>15|TRBV9|few|TRBJ1-2|.
TGTGCCAGCAGCGTAGGAGGAACCCTTAACTATGGCTACACCTTC
CASSVGGTLNYGYTF
>16|TRBV5-1|.|TRBJ2-5|.
TGCGCCAGCAGCTTGGGTGCCGGGCAGCTCCAAGAGACCCAGTACTTC
CASSLGAGQLQETQYF